Here is one TCR beta chain with its context. Its target is not known. Germline loops: CDR1 MGHRA, CDR2 YSYEKL. CDR3 length: 15 residues. Sequencing libraries of TCR beta were made by UMI-labeled 5' RACE. No DNA is given; TCRdb re-called the 5' RACE reads and lists each CDR3 protein once. Its clone listing holds about 10,000 distinct CDR3 sequences. This sample stems from a study of human CD8 memory T cell subsets. Broader study findings: Stem-like memory and precursor exhausted T cell repertoires overlapped minimally with each other. Sequencing was limited to the T cell receptor beta chain. Effector memory cells lacked the similarly high diversity that stem-like memory and precursor exhausted T cells had.

V and J are TRBV4-1 and TRBJ2-7; the TCRdb call, TRBD1, lacks DNA for checking. The sequenced sample was CD8+ T cells from PBMCs. The receptor was derived from a human donor in good health. The CDR3 protein is CASSQNIGDIYEQYF.